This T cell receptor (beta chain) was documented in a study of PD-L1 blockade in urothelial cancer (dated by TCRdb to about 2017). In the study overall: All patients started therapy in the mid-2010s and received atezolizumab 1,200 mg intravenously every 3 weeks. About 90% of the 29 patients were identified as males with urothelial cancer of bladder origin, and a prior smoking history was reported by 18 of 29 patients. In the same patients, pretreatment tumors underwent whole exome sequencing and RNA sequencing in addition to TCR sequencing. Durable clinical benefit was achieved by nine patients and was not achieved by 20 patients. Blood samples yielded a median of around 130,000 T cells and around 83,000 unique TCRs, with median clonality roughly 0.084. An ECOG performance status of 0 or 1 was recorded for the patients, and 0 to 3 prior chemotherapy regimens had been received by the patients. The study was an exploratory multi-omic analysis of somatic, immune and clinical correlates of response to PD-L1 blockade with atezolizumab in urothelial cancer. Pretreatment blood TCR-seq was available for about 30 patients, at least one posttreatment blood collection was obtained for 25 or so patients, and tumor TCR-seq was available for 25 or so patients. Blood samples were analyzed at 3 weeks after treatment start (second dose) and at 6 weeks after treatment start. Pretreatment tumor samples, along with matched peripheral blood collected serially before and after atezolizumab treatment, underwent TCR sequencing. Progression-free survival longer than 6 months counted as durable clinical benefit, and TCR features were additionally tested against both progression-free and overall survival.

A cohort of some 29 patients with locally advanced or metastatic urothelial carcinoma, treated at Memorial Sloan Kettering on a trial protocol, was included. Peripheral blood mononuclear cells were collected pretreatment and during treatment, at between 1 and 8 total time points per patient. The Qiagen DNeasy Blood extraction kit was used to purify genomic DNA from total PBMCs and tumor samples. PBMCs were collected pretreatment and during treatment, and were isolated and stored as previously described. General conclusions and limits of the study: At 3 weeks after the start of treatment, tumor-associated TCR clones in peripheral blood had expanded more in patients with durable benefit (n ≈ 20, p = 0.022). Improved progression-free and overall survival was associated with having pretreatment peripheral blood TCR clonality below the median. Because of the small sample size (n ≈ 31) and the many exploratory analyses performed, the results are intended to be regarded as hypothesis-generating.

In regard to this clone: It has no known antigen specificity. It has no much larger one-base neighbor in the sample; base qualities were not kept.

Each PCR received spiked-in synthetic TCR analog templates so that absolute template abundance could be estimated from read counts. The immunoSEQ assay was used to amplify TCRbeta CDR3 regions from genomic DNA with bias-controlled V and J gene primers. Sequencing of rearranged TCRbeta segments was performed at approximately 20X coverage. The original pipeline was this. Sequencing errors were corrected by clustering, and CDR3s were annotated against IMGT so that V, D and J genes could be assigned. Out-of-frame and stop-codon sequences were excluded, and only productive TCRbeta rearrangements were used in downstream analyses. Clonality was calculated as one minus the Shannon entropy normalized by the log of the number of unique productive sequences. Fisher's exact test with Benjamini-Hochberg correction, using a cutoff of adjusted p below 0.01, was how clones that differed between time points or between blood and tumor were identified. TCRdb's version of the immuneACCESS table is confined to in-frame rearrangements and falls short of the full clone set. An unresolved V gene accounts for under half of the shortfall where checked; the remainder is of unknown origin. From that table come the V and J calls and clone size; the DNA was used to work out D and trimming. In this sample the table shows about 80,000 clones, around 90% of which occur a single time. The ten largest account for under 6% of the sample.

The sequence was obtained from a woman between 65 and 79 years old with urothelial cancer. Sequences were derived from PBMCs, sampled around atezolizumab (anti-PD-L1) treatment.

Here the CDR3 is given as CASSGQVSNQPQHF. The DNA sequence is TGTGCCAGTAGTGGTCAGGTTAGCAATCAGCCCCAGCATTTT. Recombination linked TRBV19 to TRBJ1-5, with no confident D gene call. Inclusive of the bounding cysteine and phenylalanine, the CDR3 is 14 residues long. Of the read, only the CDR3 DNA is kept; its 42 bases are in frame from base 1. V drops 5 bases and J drops 0 bases, leaving 8 bases in between. CDR1 and CDR2 (LNHDA, SQIVND) derive from the germline V gene (reference sequence).